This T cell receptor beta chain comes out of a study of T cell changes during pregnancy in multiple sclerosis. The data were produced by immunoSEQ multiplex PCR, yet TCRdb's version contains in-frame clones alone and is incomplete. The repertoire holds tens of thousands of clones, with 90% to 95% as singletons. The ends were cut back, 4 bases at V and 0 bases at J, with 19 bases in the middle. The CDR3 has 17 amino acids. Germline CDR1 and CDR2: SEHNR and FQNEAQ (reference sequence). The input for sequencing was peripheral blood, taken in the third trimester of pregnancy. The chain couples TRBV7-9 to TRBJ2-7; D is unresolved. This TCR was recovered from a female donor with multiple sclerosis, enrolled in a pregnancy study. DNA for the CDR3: TGTGCCAGCAGCTCGAGTGACTCTCCAGTCAACTCCTACGAGCAGTACTTC. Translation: CASSSSDSPVNSYEQYF.